Listed below are T cell receptor beta chains from one sample, sequenced in a study of technical replicates of blood from a few donors. The method was immunoSEQ multiplex PCR; TCRdb's version includes in-frame clones alone and lacks a portion of them. This repertoire shows just over 75,000 clones, 93% found once; its top ten account for 0.41%. What was sequenced was T cells isolated from PBMCs. These receptors were obtained from a human donor in good health. The CDR3 runs from the conserved cysteine through the conserved F or W.

j_call v_call cdr3_aa
TRBJ2-1 TRBV7-3 CASSLGTGGSYNEQFF
TRBJ1-5 TRBV27 CASSPRTGVDQPQHF
TRBJ2-7 TRBV29-1 CSVVEGGHQHEQYF
TRBJ2-1 TRBV7-9 CASSLGGSLTANEQFF
TRBJ2-7 TRBV30 CACVQTYEQYF
TRBJ2-1 TRBV7-6 CASSFFSGRAYNEQFF
TRBJ1-4 TRBV5-1 CASSVLPGRTNEKLFF
TRBJ1-5 TRBV27 CARPGQGADSNQPQHF
TRBJ2-1 TRBV19 CASSILAGGPTVSYNEQFF
TRBJ2-5 TRBV6-1 CASSGLAGVGETQYF
TRBJ2-1 TRBV9 CASSVKGQGYNEQFF
TRBJ2-3 TRBV4-3 CASSQDRRDTQYF
TRBJ1-4 TRBV27 CASSYTTGDSVEKLFF
TRBJ2-2 TRBV28 CASSLSVPGELFF
TRBJ2-7 TRBV7-8 CASKGENRGSYEQYF
TRBJ2-2 TRBV27 CATHWGGSRGFSGELFF
TRBJ1-2 TRBV28 CASRIRGADYGYTF
TRBJ2-7 TRBV9 CASSRSGTSGPIGAEQYF
TRBJ2-5 TRBV6-5 CASSYVARSQETQYF
TRBJ2-7 TRBV6-5 CASSLYEQYF
TRBJ1-2 TRBV5-1 CASSLESGANYGYTF
TRBJ1-3 TRBV30 CAWSISGNTIYF
TRBJ2-2 TRBV2 CASRADRVTGELFF
TRBJ2-1 TRBV30 CAVEGSVYNEQFF
TRBJ2-5 TRBV10-3 CAIGPLSGETQYF
TRBJ1-5 TRBV28 CASSLTRGGNQPQHF
TRBJ2-7 TRBV6-1 CASTSTRGPTEQYF
TRBJ2-5 TRBV5-4 CASSPPRSNQETQYF
TRBJ2-1 TRBV29-1 CSVVGQGHNEQFF
TRBJ2-5 TRBV7-2 CASSLGTSGQETQYF
TRBJ1-2 TRBV5-4 CASSLGEGANGYTF
TRBJ1-2 TRBV10-1 CASSESGDYGYTF
TRBJ1-4 TRBV2 CASVRSRNEKLFF
TRBJ2-1 TRBV19 CASSGLAGSNEQFF
TRBJ2-7 TRBV5-6 CASSFQGYEQYF
TRBJ2-1 TRBV5-6 CASSLQVTYNEQFF
TRBJ1-1 TRBV6-4 CASRCRGRVTEAFF
TRBJ2-7 TRBV29-1 CSVEPARTGGYEQYF
TRBJ1-4 TRBV6-6 CASSYRDRVEKLFF
TRBJ2-5 TRBV4-3 CASSQTLGQGASSRETQYF
TRBJ2-3 TRBV5-4 CASSSGAGDTDTQYF
TRBJ1-2 TRBV6-6 CASSRGQGESGYGYTF
TRBJ1-2 TRBV27 CASSTGQGGFYGYTF
TRBJ1-5 TRBV6-5 CASTENVGRQPQHF
TRBJ2-1 TRBV5-4 CASSLAQGQYNEQFF
TRBJ2-7 TRBV6-4 CAIRLTGTSGMQQYF
TRBJ2-1 TRBV19 CASSIVPQSYNEQFF
TRBJ2-5 TRBV4-1 CASSQRRTGNQETQYF
TRBJ1-2 TRBV6-1 CASSEGTGVGYGYTF
TRBJ2-3 TRBV27 CASSWTGGMDTQYF
TRBJ2-2 TRBV6-5 CASSRTANTGELFF
TRBJ2-3 TRBV10-3 CAISEGRGAGTDTQYF
TRBJ1-4 TRBV7-8 CASRTGGLEKLFF
TRBJ1-5 TRBV7-2 CASSLARSNQPQHF
TRBJ2-5 TRBV14 CASSQEAGFQETQYF
TRBJ2-7 TRBV5-1 CASSLRDRLYEQYF
TRBJ2-7 TRBV19 CASSIGSGPSYEQYF